This T cell receptor beta chain was sequenced for a study of beta chain features in type 1 diabetes. The junction had 9 bases not matched to a gene; V was cut back by 6 bases and J by 0 bases. The CDR3 consists of 18 residues. Germline V gene data show CDR1 as ENHRY and CDR2 as SYGVKD. This clone was picked up a small number of times. All of the isolated RNA was reverse transcribed, so expressed TCRB transcripts were sequenced. Here immunoSEQ multiplex PCR was the method, and the copy in TCRdb shows in-frame clones only, minus some. The table lists about 340,000 clones, 7% to 9% of them singletons, with around 0.44% in the top ten.

The chain links TRBV10-3 to TRBJ2-2, with 11 bases aligning to TRBD1. The TCR was taken from a woman aged 18-29 years in good health. Input material: central memory CD4+ T cells from blood. CDR3: CAIRRTGGRRTNTGELFF. The CDR3 DNA is TGTGCCATCAGGAGGACAGGGGGCCGTCGAACGAACACCGGGGAGCTGTTTTTT.